This TCR beta chain was identified in a study of blood T cells in healthy people across ages. Sample-barcoded 5' priming and a J-beta primer mix drove a second PCR of 7 to 11 cycles. One entry per CDR3 protein results from TCRdb running MiXCR on the 5' RACE reads. The repertoire includes about 720,000 distinct CDR3 sequences, about 20% of them detected once, and 20% to 25% sits in the top ten. This CDR3 comprises 16 residues. Trimming pared 7 bases from V and 1 base from J, leaving 17 bases between. Germline V gene lookup returns CDR1 MNHEY and CDR2 SVGAGI. Sequencing was carried out using blood. The chain recombines TRBV6-5 with TRBJ1-5; maybe TRBD1 (5 bases). The clonotype comes from a man between 65 and 85 years old in good health. This CDR3 is CASNPSGTQSNQPQHF. CDR3 coding DNA: TGTGCCAGCAATCCCTCCGGGACGCAGAGCAATCAGCCCCAGCATTTT.